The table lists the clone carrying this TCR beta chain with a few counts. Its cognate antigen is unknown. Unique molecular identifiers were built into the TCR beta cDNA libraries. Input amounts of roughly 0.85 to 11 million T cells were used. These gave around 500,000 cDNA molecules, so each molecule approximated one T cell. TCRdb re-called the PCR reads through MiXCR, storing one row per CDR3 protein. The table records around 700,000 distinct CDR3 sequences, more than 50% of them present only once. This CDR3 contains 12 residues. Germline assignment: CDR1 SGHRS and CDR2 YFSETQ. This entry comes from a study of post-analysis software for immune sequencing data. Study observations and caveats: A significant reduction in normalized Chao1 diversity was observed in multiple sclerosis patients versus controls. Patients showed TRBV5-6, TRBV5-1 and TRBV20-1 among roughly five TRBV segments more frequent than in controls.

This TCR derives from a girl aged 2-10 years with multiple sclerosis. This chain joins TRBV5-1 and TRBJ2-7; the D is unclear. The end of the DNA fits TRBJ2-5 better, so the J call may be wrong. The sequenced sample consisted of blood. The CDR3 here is CASSYMRETQYF. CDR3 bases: TGCGCCAGCAGCTATATGCGAGAGACCCAGTACTTC.